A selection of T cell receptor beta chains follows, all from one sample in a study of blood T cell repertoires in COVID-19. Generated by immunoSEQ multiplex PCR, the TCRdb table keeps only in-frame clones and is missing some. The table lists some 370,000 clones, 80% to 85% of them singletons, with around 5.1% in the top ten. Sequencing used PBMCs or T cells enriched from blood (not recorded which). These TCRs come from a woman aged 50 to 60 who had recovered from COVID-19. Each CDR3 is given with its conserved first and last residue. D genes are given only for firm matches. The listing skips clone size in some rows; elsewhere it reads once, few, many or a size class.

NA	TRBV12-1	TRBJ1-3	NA	CASMLLDRFSGNTIYF	TGTGCCAGCATGCTCCTAGACAGGTTCTCTGGAAACACCATATATTTT
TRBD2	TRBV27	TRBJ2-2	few	CASKTGLAGFDTGELFF	TGTGCCAGCAAAACGGGGCTAGCGGGATTTGACACCGGGGAGCTGTTTTTT
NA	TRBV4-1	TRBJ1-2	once	CASSQPQLGNYGYTF	TGCGCCAGCAGCCAACCGCAGCTAGGTAACTATGGCTACACCTTC
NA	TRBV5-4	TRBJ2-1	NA	CASSSQSTGGNEQFF	TGTGCCAGCAGCTCCCAATCCACAGGTGGCAATGAGCAGTTCTTC
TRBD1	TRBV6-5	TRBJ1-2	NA	CASRDRRSMSYTF	TGTGCCTCCCGGGACAGGCGTTCTATGAGCTACACCTTC
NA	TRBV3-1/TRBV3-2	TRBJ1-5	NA	CASSQDFGGTVPQHF	TGTGCCAGCAGCCAAGATTTCGGGGGAACAGTGCCCCAGCATTTT
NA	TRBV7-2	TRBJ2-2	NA	CASSSQGLNTGELFF	TGTGCCAGCAGCTCCCAGGGCCTGAACACCGGGGAGCTGTTTTTT
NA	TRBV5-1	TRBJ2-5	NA	CASSFEETQYF	TGCGCCAGCAGCTTCGAAGAGACCCAGTACTTC
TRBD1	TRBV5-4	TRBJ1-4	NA	CASSVDRGDLFF	TGTGCCAGCAGCGTCGACAGGGGGGATCTGTTTTTT
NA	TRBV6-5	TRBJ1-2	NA	CASTAGGPWGYTF	TGTGCCAGCACCGCCGGGGGGCCGTGGGGCTACACCTTC
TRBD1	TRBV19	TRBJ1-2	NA	CASSMFQGGLGYGYTF	TGTGCCAGTAGTATGTTCCAAGGGGGCCTTGGTTATGGCTACACCTTC
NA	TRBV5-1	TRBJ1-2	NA	CASSVPEGLYGYTF	TGCGCCAGCAGCGTGCCCGAGGGCCTCTATGGCTACACCTTC
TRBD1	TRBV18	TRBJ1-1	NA	CASSPKQGEAFF	TGTGCCAGCTCTCCCAAACAGGGGGAAGCTTTCTTT
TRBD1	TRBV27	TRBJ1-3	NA	CASSETGTGGQSSGNTIYF	TGTGCCAGCAGTGAAACCGGGACAGGAGGACAGAGCTCTGGAAACACCATATATTTT
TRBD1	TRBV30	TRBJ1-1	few	CAWSVHDVQGYTEAFF	TGTGCCTGGAGTGTACACGATGTACAGGGGTATACTGAAGCTTTCTTT
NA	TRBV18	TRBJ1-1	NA	CASSPPPPGGTEAFF	TGTGCCAGCTCACCACCGCCCCCCGGCGGCACTGAAGCTTTCTTT
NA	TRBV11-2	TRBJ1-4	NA	CASSPSLFATNEKLFF	TGTGCCAGCAGCCCTAGCCTATTTGCAACTAATGAAAAACTGTTTTTT
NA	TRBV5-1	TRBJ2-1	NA	CASSLEGGGPYNEQFF	TGCGCCAGCAGCTTGGAGGGCGGGGGCCCCTACAATGAGCAGTTCTTC
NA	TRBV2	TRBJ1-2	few	CASSVDGGFYGYTF	TGTGCCAGCAGTGTTGATGGGGGCTTCTATGGCTACACCTTC
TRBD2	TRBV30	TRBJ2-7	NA	CAPAKGTNCEQYF	TGTGCCCCGGCGAAAGGGACTAATTGCGAGCAGTACTTC
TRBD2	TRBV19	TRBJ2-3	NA	CASSQAGGRADTQYF	TGTGCCAGTAGTCAAGCGGGGGGGCGGGCAGATACGCAGTATTTT
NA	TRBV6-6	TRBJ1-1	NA	CASSHGAGAIMNTEAFF	TGTGCCAGCAGTCATGGGGCAGGCGCTATAATGAACACTGAAGCTTTCTTT
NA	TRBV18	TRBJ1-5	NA	CASSPPGAVSNQPQHF	TGTGCCAGCTCACCACCGGGGGCTGTTAGCAATCAGCCCCAGCATTTT
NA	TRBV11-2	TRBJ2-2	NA	CAGGHTGELFF	TGTGCGGGGGGGCACACCGGGGAGCTGTTTTTT